This T cell receptor (beta chain) originates from a study of Graves' ophthalmopathy and Graves' hyperthyroidism. The CDR3 runs to 17 residues. Germline CDR1 is SGHVS and CDR2 is FNYEAQ. With 4 bases removed from V and 1 base from J, the gap between germline ends came to 20 bases. Patients were left out if they had other autoimmune diseases, uncontrolled infections, pregnancy or lactation. Amplified material comprised TCR beta CDR3 regions derived from RNA transcripts. HTBI primers primed a first-round RT-PCR, and a second-round multiplex PCR followed. TCRdb re-called the multiplex PCR reads through MiXCR, storing one row per CDR3 protein. The data contain about 39,000 distinct CDR3 sequences, around half of them singletons. Study-level findings and limits: Distinction of ophthalmopathy from stable hyperthyroidism by a 13-signature model reached roughly 88% sensitivity and 81.08% specificity.

This clonotype was seen many times. No antigen is known for it. Source material: peripheral blood. The sequence was collected from an adult woman with stable Graves' hyperthyroidism. This sequence joins TRBV7-6 and TRBJ2-7, with a tentative D call TRBD2 (7 bases). The CDR3 loop reads CASSSQLGGGASYEQYF. The CDR3 DNA follows: TGTGCCAGCAGCTCCCAATTGGGGGGGGGCGCTTCCTACGAGCAGTACTTC.